A single sample is the source of the 14 T cell receptor beta chains below, sequenced in a study of cytomegalovirus exposure and HLA in healthy donors (dated by TCRdb to about 2017). Libraries were built with the immunoSEQ multiplex PCR assay. A mixture of 60 forward primers for TCR Vbeta segments and 13 reverse primers for TCR Jbeta segments was used in the multiplex PCR. This immuneACCESS table, as held by TCRdb, lists in-frame sequences with V and J called but not all clones. Of the missing ones, under half trace to an unresolved V gene in checked studies; the others have no known cause. This sample comprises roughly 75,000 clones, roughly 84% of them detected only once. The top ten hold 18% of the sample. The sample taken for sequencing was PBMCs. These receptors all come from a man aged 70-80 years in good health and CMV-seropositive.

In DNA form, the CDR3 reads TGTGCCAGCAGCGTGCAGGGGGACACCTACAATGAGCAGTTCTTC. It yields the protein CASSVQGDTYNEQFF. The rearrangement uses TRBV9 and TRBJ2-1; 7 bases agree with TRBD1. Germline CDR1 SGDLS, CDR2 YYNGEE. V lost 2 bases, J lost 2 bases, and 4 bases stayed unmatched. CDR3 length equals 15 residues. Based on the CDR3 plus reference TRBV9 and TRBJ2-1, the full variable domain is DSGVTQTPKHLITATGQRVTLRCSPRSGDLSVYWYQQSLDQGLQFLIQYYNGEERAKGNILERFSAQQFPDLHSELNLSSLELGDSALYFCASSVQGDTYNEQFFGPGTRLTVL.

The J gene is TRBJ2-7, the V gene TRBV6-6, with 7 positions matching TRBD1. V trimming: 6 bases; J trimming: 3 bases; junction bases outside the gene matches: 5. The germline V gene has CDR1 MNHNY and CDR2 SVGAGI (reference sequence). This CDR3 is 13 amino acids long. This CDR3 is CASRGQDLYEQYF. CDR3 coding DNA: TGTGCCAGCAGAGGACAGGACCTCTACGAGCAGTACTTC.

This clone was observed a few times. The chain couples TRBV4-1 to TRBJ1-3, with D possibly TRBD1 on 6 matching bases. Germline V gene lookup returns CDR1 MGHRA and CDR2 YSYEKL. The CDR3 is 15 amino acids. V shed 2 bases and J shed 2 bases, with 10 bases lying between them. The CDR3 DNA follows: TGCGCCAGCAGCCAATCACAGGGAACTGGAAACACCATATATTTT. This gives the protein CASSQSQGTGNTIYF.

The chain joins TRBV7-2 to TRBJ2-3; TRBD1 might be the D (5 bases). The CDR3 has 14 residues. With 4 bases removed from V and 3 bases from J, the gap between germline ends came to 11 bases. Germline V lookup: CDR1 SGHTA, CDR2 FQGNSA. The CDR3 DNA reads TGTGCCAGCAGCTCCTATCGACAGACAGATACGCAGTATTTT. This gives the protein CASSSYRQTDTQYF.

This rearrangement joins TRBV2 to TRBJ2-4, with TRBD1 identical over 7 bases. CDR1 is SNHLY, CDR2 FYNNEI, per germline. This CDR3 comprises 13 residues. After removal of 6 bases from V and 9 bases from J, the junction contained 8 bases not matched to a gene. CDR3 in amino acids: CASSDREWGIQYF. CDR3 DNA sequence: TGTGCCAGCAGCGACAGGGAATGGGGCATTCAGTACTTC.

The chain employs TRBV19 and TRBJ2-2; D gene uncertain. This CDR3 region has 14 residues. Germline values: CDR1 LNHDA, CDR2 SQIVND (reference sequence). V shed 10 bases and J shed 1 base, with 13 bases lying between them. CDR3: CATSNDWNTGELFF. As DNA, the CDR3 is TGTGCCACCTCAAACGACTGGAACACCGGGGAGCTGTTTTTT.

V usage is TRBV7-6 and J usage is TRBJ1-4; 9 bases match TRBD1. The V and J ends lost 2 bases and 0 bases, in that order; junction bases with no gene match: 7. CDR1 is SGHVS and CDR2 is FNYEAQ in the germline V gene. The CDR3 has 18 residues. This CDR3 reads CASSLRGTGRATNEKLFF. Here the CDR3 DNA reads TGTGCCAGCAGCTTAAGGGGGACAGGGAGAGCAACTAATGAAAAACTGTTTTTT.

This rearrangement joins TRBV10-3 to TRBJ2-2, with D perhaps matching TRBD2 (6 bases). CDR3 size: 14 residues. Between the trimmed V and J ends, which lost 7 bases and 1 base, there was a span of 10 bases. Germline V gene sequence: CDR1 ENHRY, CDR2 SYGVKD. CDR3 sequence: CAITFGRNTGELFF. The DNA for the CDR3 is TGTGCCATCACCTTCGGGAGGAACACCGGGGAGCTGTTTTTT.

This chain uses TRBV29-1 with TRBJ2-2; D may be TRBD2 (6 bases). The ends were cut back, 7 bases at V and 7 bases at J, with 16 bases in the middle. This CDR3 region has 13 residues. Germline loops: CDR1 SQVTM, CDR2 ANQGSEA. Here the CDR3 reads CSATGDPSGELFF. CDR3 DNA: TGCAGCGCTACGGGAGACCCGAGCGGGGAGCTGTTTTTT.

This clone was found a few times. The V gene is TRBV6-5, the J gene TRBJ2-1; tentative D call: TRBD2 (6 bases). The length of the CDR3 is 15 residues. The V gene's germline CDR1 is MNHEY and CDR2 SVGAGI. V was clipped by 6 bases and J by 4 bases, with 16 bases between them. The CDR3 nucleotides read TGTGCCAGCAGATCTAGCGCGGGTTTGTACAATGAGCAGTTCTTC. This gives the protein CASRSSAGLYNEQFF.

V is TRBV11-2 and J is TRBJ2-5, with 8 bases aligning to TRBD1. V was pared by 5 bases and J by 5 bases, with 13 bases of the junction left unmatched. This CDR3 is built from 16 residues. Germline assignment: CDR1 SGHAT and CDR2 FQNNGV. The CDR3 DNA follows: TGTGCCAGCAGCCAAGGGACAGGTGATTTGTACGAGACCCAGTACTTC. Its protein product is CASSQGTGDLYETQYF.

The J gene is TRBJ1-5, the V gene TRBV2; no reliable D call. The CDR3 runs to 12 residues. V lost 7 bases to trimming and J lost 3 bases, with 7 bases between them. Germline lookup yields CDR1 SNHLY and CDR2 FYNNEI. Written as DNA, the CDR3 is TGTGCCAGCACGCGCCACAATCAGCCCCAGCATTTT. This codes for CASTRHNQPQHF.

The genes are TRBV6-1 and TRBJ1-5; 10 bases align to TRBD1. Looked up from germline, CDR1 is MNHNS and CDR2 is SASEGT. The CDR3 loop spans 14 amino acids. The V and J ends lost 9 bases and 1 base, in that order; junction bases with no gene match: 3. CDR3 loop: CASRTGGSNQPQHF. For the CDR3, the DNA is TGTGCCAGTCGGACAGGGGGAAGCAATCAGCCCCAGCATTTT.

The V call is TRBV10-2, the J call TRBJ2-3; maybe TRBD2 (6 bases). Germline loops: CDR1 WSHSY, CDR2 SAAADI. Trimming pared 8 bases from V and 0 bases from J, leaving 9 bases between. This CDR3 spans 13 amino acids. The CDR3 DNA reads as TGCGCCAGCGGGAGCGGGAGCACAGATACGCAGTATTTT. Protein sequence: CASGSGSTDTQYF.